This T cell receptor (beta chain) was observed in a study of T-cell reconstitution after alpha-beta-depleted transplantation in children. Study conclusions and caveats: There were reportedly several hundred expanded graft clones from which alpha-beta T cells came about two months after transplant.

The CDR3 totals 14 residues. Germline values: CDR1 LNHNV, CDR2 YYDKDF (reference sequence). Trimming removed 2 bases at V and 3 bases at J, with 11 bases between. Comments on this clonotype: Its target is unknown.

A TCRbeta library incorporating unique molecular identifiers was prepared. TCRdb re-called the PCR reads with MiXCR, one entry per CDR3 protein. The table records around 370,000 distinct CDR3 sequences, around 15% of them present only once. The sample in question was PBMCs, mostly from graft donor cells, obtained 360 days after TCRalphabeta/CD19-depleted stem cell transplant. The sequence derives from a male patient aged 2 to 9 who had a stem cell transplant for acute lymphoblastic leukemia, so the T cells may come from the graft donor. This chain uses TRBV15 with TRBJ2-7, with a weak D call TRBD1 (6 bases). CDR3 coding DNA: TGTGCCACCAGCAGAAGTATGGACAGCTACGAGCAGTACTTC. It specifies CATSRSMDSYEQYF. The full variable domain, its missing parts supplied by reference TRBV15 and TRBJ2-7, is DAMVIQNPRYQVTQFGKPVTLSCSQTLNHNVMYWYQQKSSQAPKLLFHYYDKDFNNEADTPDNFQSRRPNTSFCFLDIRSPGLGDTAMYLCATSRSMDSYEQYFGPGTRLTVT.